These 15 T cell receptor beta chains originate from one sample sequenced in a study of blood T cell repertoires in COVID-19. The repertoire was sequenced with immunoSEQ multiplex PCR; TCRdb's copy has only in-frame clones and lacks some. There are about 300,000 clones in the sample; approximately 90% occur only once, and 6.3% lies in the top ten. The sample was peripheral blood. These receptors came from a woman between 45 and 65 years old with COVID-19, enrolled during active disease.

CDR3 region: CASSARDSQYQPQHF. The CDR3 coding sequence is TGTGCCAGCAGTGCCCGGGACAGCCAGTACCAGCCCCAGCATTTT. The chain couples TRBV2 to TRBJ1-5; TRBD1 matches 7 bases. Looked up from germline, CDR1 is SNHLY and CDR2 is FYNNEI. V dropped 4 bases and J dropped 7; count of bases not matched to a gene: 10. The CDR3 loop spans 15 amino acids.

This sequence joins TRBV25-1 and TRBJ1-1; TRBD1 agrees at 11 bases. Germline CDR1 reads MGHDK; CDR2 reads SYGVNS. V was pared by 6 bases and J by 5 bases, with 8 bases of the junction left unmatched. The CDR3 has 15 residues. The CDR3 region has the DNA TGTGCCAGCAGGGGGGACAGGGGGTTCCGGACTGAAGCTTTCTTT. Translating it yields CASRGDRGFRTEAFF.

In its sample, this clone was seen once. The J gene is TRBJ2-5, the V gene TRBV24-1; D perhaps matches TRBD1 (6 bases). This CDR3 is 13 amino acids long. The V gene lost 6 bases and the J gene lost 5 bases, with 12 bases spanning the gap. CDR1 KGHDR and CDR2 SFDVKD come from the germline V gene. CDR3 protein: CATSQGLRETQYF. The CDR3 DNA follows: TGTGCCACCAGTCAGGGGCTGAGGGAGACCCAGTACTTC.

The V and J genes are TRBV7-2 and TRBJ2-7; TRBD1 is a possible D gene (6 bases). V was pared by 6 bases and J by 1 base, with 19 bases between. The germline gives CDR1 SGHTA, CDR2 FQGNSA. CDR3 size: 16 residues. The DNA for the CDR3 is TGTGCCAGCAGTCGTTACAACAGGGCTACTTCCTACGAGCAGTACTTC. It codes for CASSRYNRATSYEQYF.

The rearrangement joins TRBV3-1 (or the pseudogene TRBV3-2) to TRBJ2-2, with D tentatively TRBD1 (5 bases). Trimming stripped 0 bases from V and 3 bases from J, with 5 bases between. Germline CDR1 and CDR2: LGHDT and YNNKEL (reference sequence). The CDR3 covers 14 residues. The CDR3 protein is CASSQEGDTGELFF. CDR3 nucleotides: TGTGCCAGCAGCCAAGAAGGGGACACCGGGGAGCTGTTTTTT.

This clone was seen ten or more times. This rearrangement joins TRBV6-5 to TRBJ2-7, with D tentatively TRBD1 (6 bases). The CDR3 loop spans 15 amino acids. CDR1 is MNHEY, CDR2 SVGAGI, per germline. V was pared by 2 bases and J by 7 bases, with 18 bases between. CDR3 in DNA: TGTGCCAGCAGTTACGTCGGACAGACCCATTCAGAGCAGTACTTC. Its translation is CASSYVGQTHSEQYF.

The rearrangement uses TRBV30 and TRBJ1-6, with 9 bases fitting TRBD1. After removal of 1 base from V and 9 bases from J, the junction contained 7 bases not matched to a gene. CDR1 GTSNPN and CDR2 SVGIG come from the germline V gene (reference sequence). The CDR3 contains 15 residues. CDR3 sequence reads: CAWSAGTGLSSPLHF. DNA of the CDR3: TGTGCCTGGAGTGCCGGGACAGGGTTAAGTTCACCCCTCCACTTT.

The chain has TRBV13 and TRBJ2-7, with TRBD1 matching 7 bases. This CDR3 contains 15 residues. Germline lookup yields CDR1 PRHDT and CDR2 FYEKMQ (reference sequence). V lost 2 bases, J lost 1 base, and 5 bases stayed unmatched. The DNA of the CDR3 is TGTGCCAGCAGCTTATACAGGGGTAAATCCTACGAGCAGTACTTC. Its translation: CASSLYRGKSYEQYF.

The chain combines TRBV7-9 with TRBJ1-6, with D possibly TRBD1 on 5 matching bases. The germline V gene has CDR1 SEHNR and CDR2 FQNEAQ (reference sequence). This CDR3 region has 17 residues. V lost 5 bases and J 6 bases, leaving 20 bases between the germline ends. The CDR3: CASSRLTPTEINSPLHF. DNA for the CDR3: TGTGCCAGCAGCCGACTTACCCCGACAGAAATTAATTCACCCCTCCACTTT.

This chain's CDR3 is CASSPRGRPYNEQFF. CDR3 nucleotides: TGTGCCAGCAGCCCGAGAGGGCGGCCCTACAATGAGCAGTTCTTC. The chain is built from TRBV6-2 or TRBV6-3 and TRBJ2-1, with D perhaps TRBD2 (5 bases). The germline gives CDR1 MNHEY, CDR2 SVGEGT. The V gene lost 6 bases and the J gene lost 2 bases, with 14 bases spanning the gap. The length of the CDR3 is 15 residues.

The chain carries TRBV11-2 and TRBJ1-1, with D unresolved. The CDR3 covers 15 residues. The V end lost 7 bases, the J end lost 1 base, and 16 bases lay between the germline ends. CDR1 is SGHAT, CDR2 FQNNGV, per germline. CDR3 region: CASTLGGMGNTEAFF. CDR3 DNA: TGTGCCAGCACCCTAGGAGGAATGGGGAACACTGAAGCTTTCTTT.

The CDR3 DNA follows: TGTGCCAGCAGTTACTTGGGGCTCGGTGAGCAGTTCTTC. Residues: CASSYLGLGEQFF. The chain joins TRBV6-2 or TRBV6-3 to TRBJ2-1; a possible D gene is TRBD1 (5 bases). The V gene lost 1 base and the J gene lost 9 bases, with 10 bases spanning the gap. CDR3 length equals 13 residues. In germline, CDR1 is MNHEY, CDR2 SVGEGT.

The rearrangement joins TRBV18 to TRBJ2-2; 7 nucleotides match TRBD1. The CDR3 runs 17 residues. V trimming: 2 bases; J trimming: 2 bases; junction bases outside the gene matches: 8. Germline assignment: CDR1 KGHSH and CDR2 LQKENI. CDR3 region: CASSPTRDSPNTGELFF. CDR3 sequence (DNA): TGTGCCAGCTCACCAACCCGGGACAGCCCAAACACCGGGGAGCTGTTTTTT.

The V and J genes are TRBV12-3 or TRBV12-4 and TRBJ2-2; D remains unclear. The CDR3 is 13 amino acids. The V end lost 6 bases, the J end lost 5 bases, and 10 bases lay between the germline ends. The CDR3 loop is CASRLSPTGELFF. In DNA, the CDR3 is TGTGCCAGCAGATTATCCCCAACCGGGGAGCTGTTTTTT.

The chain recombines TRBV6-6 with TRBJ1-2; weak D call: TRBD1 (6 bases). Germline CDR1 is MNHNY and CDR2 is SVGAGI (reference sequence). The CDR3 consists of 13 residues. V shed 6 bases and J shed 4 bases, with 12 bases lying between them. The CDR3 region is CASRSTGGYGYTF. DNA of the CDR3: TGTGCCAGCAGGTCGACAGGCGGCTATGGCTACACCTTC.